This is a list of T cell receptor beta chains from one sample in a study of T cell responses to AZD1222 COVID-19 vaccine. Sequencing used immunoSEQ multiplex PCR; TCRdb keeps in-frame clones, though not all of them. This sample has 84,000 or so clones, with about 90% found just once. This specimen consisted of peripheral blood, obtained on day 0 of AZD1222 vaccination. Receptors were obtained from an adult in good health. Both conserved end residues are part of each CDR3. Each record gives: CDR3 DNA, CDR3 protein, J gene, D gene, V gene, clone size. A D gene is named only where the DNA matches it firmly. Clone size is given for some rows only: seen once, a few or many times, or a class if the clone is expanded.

CDR3 DNA: TGTGCCAGCAGCATCACAGATACGCAGTATTTT; CDR3 protein: CASSITDTQYF; J gene: TRBJ2-3; D gene: -; V gene: TRBV7-9; clone size: -
CDR3 DNA: TGCGCCAGCAGCTTGGCGGGGGGGAAAAGTCAGCCCCAGCATTTT; CDR3 protein: CASSLAGGKSQPQHF; J gene: TRBJ1-5; D gene: -; V gene: TRBV5-1; clone size: -
CDR3 DNA: TGCGCCAGCAGCCAAGTTGGTCAGGTTAGCTCCTACGAGCAGTACTTC; CDR3 protein: CASSQVGQVSSYEQYF; J gene: TRBJ2-7; D gene: -; V gene: TRBV4-1; clone size: -
CDR3 DNA: TGTGCCAGCAGTTTAAAGCGGGAGGGATCCTACGAGCAGTACTTC; CDR3 protein: CASSLKREGSYEQYF; J gene: TRBJ2-7; D gene: TRBD2; V gene: TRBV27; clone size: few
CDR3 DNA: TGTGCCAGCAGCTTGGAAGGGTTTACTGAAGCTTTCTTT; CDR3 protein: CASSLEGFTEAFF; J gene: TRBJ1-1; D gene: -; V gene: TRBV5-8; clone size: -
CDR3 DNA: TGTGCCAGTACGTGGACAGTCCTTGATAAAAACCGCCACTATGGCTACACCTTC; CDR3 protein: CASTWTVLDKNRHYGYTF; J gene: TRBJ1-2; D gene: -; V gene: TRBV19; clone size: -
CDR3 DNA: TGTGCCAGTTATCCGAGACAGGGCGATTCTAACTATGGCTACACCTTC; CDR3 protein: CASYPRQGDSNYGYTF; J gene: TRBJ1-2; D gene: TRBD1; V gene: TRBV19; clone size: -
CDR3 DNA: TGTGCCATCAGTTTTTTAGGCGGGGAGACCCAGTACTTC; CDR3 protein: CAISFLGGETQYF; J gene: TRBJ2-5; D gene: -; V gene: TRBV10-3; clone size: -
CDR3 DNA: TGCGCCAGCAGCTTGGATAGGGCGGGTGAGCAGTTCTTC; CDR3 protein: CASSLDRAGEQFF; J gene: TRBJ2-1; D gene: -; V gene: TRBV5-1; clone size: -
CDR3 DNA: TGTGCCAGCAGTACCCCGGGGGAAGCTTTCTTT; CDR3 protein: CASSTPGEAFF; J gene: TRBJ1-1; D gene: -; V gene: TRBV27; clone size: -
CDR3 DNA: TGTGCCAGCAGCTTAGCGGGAGGAGGCTACGAGCAGTACTTC; CDR3 protein: CASSLAGGGYEQYF; J gene: TRBJ2-7; D gene: TRBD2; V gene: TRBV9; clone size: -
CDR3 DNA: TGTGCCAGCAGTAACCGGGACAGCAATCAGCCCCAGCATTTT; CDR3 protein: CASSNRDSNQPQHF; J gene: TRBJ1-5; D gene: -; V gene: TRBV6-5; clone size: -
CDR3 DNA: TGTGCCAGCTCAATCAGGGAAGGAGAGACCCAGTACTTC; CDR3 protein: CASSIREGETQYF; J gene: TRBJ2-5; D gene: -; V gene: TRBV18; clone size: -
CDR3 DNA: TGTGCCAGCAGTTCGGGGACAGGGGGATTTGAGCAGTACTTC; CDR3 protein: CASSSGTGGFEQYF; J gene: TRBJ2-7; D gene: TRBD1; V gene: TRBV27; clone size: -
CDR3 DNA: TGTGCCAGTAGCGACGGGGACGGAATGAACACTGAAGCTTTCTTT; CDR3 protein: CASSDGDGMNTEAFF; J gene: TRBJ1-1; D gene: -; V gene: TRBV19; clone size: -
CDR3 DNA: TGTGCCATCAGCTTTGCTAGCGGGACTAGCACAGATACGCAGTATTTT; CDR3 protein: CAISFASGTSTDTQYF; J gene: TRBJ2-3; D gene: TRBD2; V gene: TRBV10-3; clone size: -
CDR3 DNA: TGTGCCAGTAGTATGGTGGCAGATTCACCCCTCCACTTT; CDR3 protein: CASSMVADSPLHF; J gene: TRBJ1-6; D gene: -; V gene: TRBV19; clone size: -
CDR3 DNA: TGTGCCAGCAGTTTGGCAGGGGGCTATGGCTACACCTTC; CDR3 protein: CASSLAGGYGYTF; J gene: TRBJ1-2; D gene: TRBD1; V gene: TRBV28; clone size: -
CDR3 DNA: TGTGCCAGCTCGGACAGGGACGGGAACACCGGGGAGCTGTTTTTT; CDR3 protein: CASSDRDGNTGELFF; J gene: TRBJ2-2; D gene: TRBD1; V gene: TRBV18; clone size: -
CDR3 DNA: TGCGCCAGCAGCTTGGCGGTAGAAGATACGCAGTATTTT; CDR3 protein: CASSLAVEDTQYF; J gene: TRBJ2-3; D gene: -; V gene: TRBV5-1; clone size: -
CDR3 DNA: TGTGCCAGCAGTGTCCCAGGGGCGTATAATTCACCCCTCCACTTT; CDR3 protein: CASSVPGAYNSPLHF; J gene: TRBJ1-6; D gene: -; V gene: TRBV25-1; clone size: few
CDR3 DNA: TGTGCCAGCAGTCTCGACGTCGGTGACTATGGCTACACCTTC; CDR3 protein: CASSLDVGDYGYTF; J gene: TRBJ1-2; D gene: -; V gene: TRBV2; clone size: -
CDR3 DNA: TGTGCCAGCCCACCAAACGACGACAGGGGTGGGTTCTTC; CDR3 protein: CASPPNDDRGGFF; J gene: TRBJ2-1; D gene: TRBD1; V gene: TRBV18; clone size: -
CDR3 DNA: TGTGCCAGCAGTGAGTCGACTTTGTCAGGCTTGCTGGGCTCCTACGAGCAGTACTTC; CDR3 protein: CASSESTLSGLLGSYEQYF; J gene: TRBJ2-7; D gene: -; V gene: TRBV6-1; clone size: -
CDR3 DNA: TGCGCCAGCAGCTTGGCCCAGGGGGGAAGAGAGACCCAGTACTTC; CDR3 protein: CASSLAQGGRETQYF; J gene: TRBJ2-5; D gene: -; V gene: TRBV5-1; clone size: -
CDR3 DNA: TGTGCCAGCTCCCCCAAACACTCCGACCGCGAGCAGTACTTC; CDR3 protein: CASSPKHSDREQYF; J gene: TRBJ2-7; D gene: -; V gene: TRBV3-1/TRBV3-2; clone size: -
CDR3 DNA: TGTGCCAGCAGCTCCAGGGACTCCTATAATTCACCCCTCCACTTT; CDR3 protein: CASSSRDSYNSPLHF; J gene: TRBJ1-6; D gene: -; V gene: TRBV11-2; clone size: -
CDR3 DNA: TGTGCCAGCCGCGCGGGACTAGCGGGAGGAAGGTACAATGAGCAGTTCTTC; CDR3 protein: CASRAGLAGGRYNEQFF; J gene: TRBJ2-1; D gene: TRBD2; V gene: TRBV27; clone size: -
CDR3 DNA: TGTGCCACCAGCAGAGACTTAGCGGGACGGTACATTGAGCAGTTCTTC; CDR3 protein: CATSRDLAGRYIEQFF; J gene: TRBJ2-1; D gene: TRBD2; V gene: TRBV15; clone size: once
CDR3 DNA: TGTGCCACCGACGGGCCACCCTTTTTACTTTATGGCTACACCTTC; CDR3 protein: CATDGPPFLLYGYTF; J gene: TRBJ1-2; D gene: -; V gene: TRBV28; clone size: few
CDR3 DNA: TGTGCCAGCAGCGTTGCGTCGACAGGGAGTAGGGAGACCCAGTACTTC; CDR3 protein: CASSVASTGSRETQYF; J gene: TRBJ2-5; D gene: TRBD1; V gene: TRBV5-4; clone size: few
CDR3 DNA: TGTGCCAGCAGTTCCCTCAATCAGCCCCAGCATTTT; CDR3 protein: CASSSLNQPQHF; J gene: TRBJ1-5; D gene: -; V gene: TRBV28; clone size: -
CDR3 DNA: TGTGCCTGGCGTGGGGGCGACTACAATGAGCAGTTCTTC; CDR3 protein: CAWRGGDYNEQFF; J gene: TRBJ2-1; D gene: -; V gene: TRBV30; clone size: -
CDR3 DNA: TGTGCCAGCAGTCGGACAACAGGGGGCAATGGCTACACCTTC; CDR3 protein: CASSRTTGGNGYTF; J gene: TRBJ1-2; D gene: TRBD1; V gene: TRBV6-5; clone size: -
CDR3 DNA: TGTGCCAGCAGCACCCACCAGTGGCAGCCGACGAGGTACACTGAAGCTTTCTTT; CDR3 protein: CASSTHQWQPTRYTEAFF; J gene: TRBJ1-1; D gene: -; V gene: TRBV25-1; clone size: -
CDR3 DNA: TGTGCCAGTAGAACACCAGGGACTGGGGCCAACGTCCTGACTTTC; CDR3 protein: CASRTPGTGANVLTF; J gene: TRBJ2-6; D gene: -; V gene: TRBV19; clone size: -
CDR3 DNA: TGCAGCGTTGGAGGGACTAGCGGGAGAAGGTACGAGCAGTACTTC; CDR3 protein: CSVGGTSGRRYEQYF; J gene: TRBJ2-7; D gene: TRBD2; V gene: TRBV29-1; clone size: -
CDR3 DNA: TGTGCCAGCAGTTTACTAGCGGGAGCAGATACGCAGTATTTT; CDR3 protein: CASSLLAGADTQYF; J gene: TRBJ2-3; D gene: TRBD2; V gene: TRBV27; clone size: -
CDR3 DNA: TGTGCCAGCAGTTACGCTACGGGACTAGCGGGCGGTGAGCAGTTCTTC; CDR3 protein: CASSYATGLAGGEQFF; J gene: TRBJ2-1; D gene: TRBD2; V gene: TRBV6-5; clone size: few
CDR3 DNA: TGTGCCAGCTCACGGGGACAGGGTCAAGAGACCCAGTACTTC; CDR3 protein: CASSRGQGQETQYF; J gene: TRBJ2-5; D gene: TRBD1; V gene: TRBV18; clone size: -
CDR3 DNA: TGTGCCAGCAGCGTAGGGGTCGCAGGGGGCTCCTACGAGCAGTACTTC; CDR3 protein: CASSVGVAGGSYEQYF; J gene: TRBJ2-7; D gene: TRBD1; V gene: TRBV9; clone size: -
CDR3 DNA: TGCGCCAGCAGCCGCAGACTAGCGGGAGGCAATGAGCAGTTCTTC; CDR3 protein: CASSRRLAGGNEQFF; J gene: TRBJ2-1; D gene: TRBD2; V gene: TRBV5-1; clone size: -
CDR3 DNA: TGTGCCAGCAGCGCCCGACAGGCCCTCTCTGGAAACACCATATATTTT; CDR3 protein: CASSARQALSGNTIYF; J gene: TRBJ1-3; D gene: -; V gene: TRBV9; clone size: once
CDR3 DNA: TGTGCCAGCAGGAGTAGGGGAAGAGGCTACACCTTC; CDR3 protein: CASRSRGRGYTF; J gene: TRBJ1-2; D gene: -; V gene: TRBV21-1; clone size: -
CDR3 DNA: TGTGCCAGCAGCTTTGGACAGGGTGAAGCTTTCTTT; CDR3 protein: CASSFGQGEAFF; J gene: TRBJ1-1; D gene: TRBD1; V gene: TRBV7-9; clone size: -
CDR3 DNA: TGTGCCAGTCAGGGACTCTCTGGGGAGACCCAGTACTTC; CDR3 protein: CASQGLSGETQYF; J gene: TRBJ2-5; D gene: -; V gene: TRBV2; clone size: -
CDR3 DNA: TGTGCCAGCAGTCCAATCGGTGGCTACGAGCAGTACTTC; CDR3 protein: CASSPIGGYEQYF; J gene: TRBJ2-7; D gene: -; V gene: TRBV27; clone size: few
CDR3 DNA: TGCGCCAGCAGCATCGGGAGCTCCTACGAGCAGTACTTC; CDR3 protein: CASSIGSSYEQYF; J gene: TRBJ2-7; D gene: -; V gene: TRBV4-1; clone size: -
CDR3 DNA: TGTGCCAGCAGTGAAGCGGTCAGGGGCAGGGGGGCCGCCCCGGCCCAGCATTTT; CDR3 protein: CASSEAVRGRGAAPAQHF; J gene: TRBJ1-5; D gene: TRBD1; V gene: TRBV6-1; clone size: -
CDR3 DNA: TGCGCCAGCAGCCAAGATTGGAGGGGCAGGGGGGGGCCCCAGCATTTT; CDR3 protein: CASSQDWRGRGGPQHF; J gene: TRBJ1-5; D gene: TRBD1; V gene: TRBV4-1; clone size: -
CDR3 DNA: TGCAGTGCTAATCAGCCCCAGCATTTT; CDR3 protein: CSANQPQHF; J gene: TRBJ1-5; D gene: -; V gene: TRBV20-1; clone size: -
CDR3 DNA: TGTGCCAGCTCGGACAGGGTTGCAGATACGCAGTATTTT; CDR3 protein: CASSDRVADTQYF; J gene: TRBJ2-3; D gene: TRBD1; V gene: TRBV18; clone size: -